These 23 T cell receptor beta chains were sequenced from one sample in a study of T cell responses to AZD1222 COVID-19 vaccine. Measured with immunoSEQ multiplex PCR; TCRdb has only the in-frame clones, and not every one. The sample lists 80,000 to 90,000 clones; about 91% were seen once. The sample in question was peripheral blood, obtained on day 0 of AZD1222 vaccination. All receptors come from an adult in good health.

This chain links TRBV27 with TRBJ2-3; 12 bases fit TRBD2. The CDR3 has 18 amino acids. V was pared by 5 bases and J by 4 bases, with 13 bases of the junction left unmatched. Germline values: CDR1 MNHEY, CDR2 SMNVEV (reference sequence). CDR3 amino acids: CASSPISRLAGVADTQYF. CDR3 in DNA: TGTGCCAGCAGTCCTATCTCTCGACTAGCGGGAGTGGCAGATACGCAGTATTTT.

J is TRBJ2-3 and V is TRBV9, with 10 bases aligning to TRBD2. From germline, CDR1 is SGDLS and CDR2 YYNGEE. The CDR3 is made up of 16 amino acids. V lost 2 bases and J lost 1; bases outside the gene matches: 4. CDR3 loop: CASSVGTSARTDTQYF. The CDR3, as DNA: TGTGCCAGCAGCGTCGGGACTAGCGCCCGCACAGATACGCAGTATTTT.

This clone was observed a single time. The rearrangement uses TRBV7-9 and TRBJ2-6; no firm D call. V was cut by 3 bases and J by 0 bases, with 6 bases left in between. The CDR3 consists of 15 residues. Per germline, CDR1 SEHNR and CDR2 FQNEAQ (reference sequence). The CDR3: CASSFFLSGANVLTF. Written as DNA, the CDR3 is TGTGCCAGCAGCTTCTTCCTCTCTGGGGCCAACGTCCTGACTTTC.

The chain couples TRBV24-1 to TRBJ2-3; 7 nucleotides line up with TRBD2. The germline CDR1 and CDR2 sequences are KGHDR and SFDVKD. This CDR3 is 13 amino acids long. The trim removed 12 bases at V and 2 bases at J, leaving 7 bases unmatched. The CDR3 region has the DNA TGTGCCTCTGGGCTAGCGGACACAGATACGCAGTATTTT. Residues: CASGLADTDTQYF.

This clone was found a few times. The CDR3 nucleotides read TGTGCCAGCAGCGTAGGCCCAGCCGGTGAGCAGTTCTTC. This codes for CASSVGPAGEQFF. The rearrangement uses TRBV9 and TRBJ2-1; no reliable D call. V was shortened by 0 bases and J by 9 bases, with 10 bases between the two germline ends. The CDR3 contains 13 residues. Germline loops: CDR1 SGDLS, CDR2 YYNGEE.

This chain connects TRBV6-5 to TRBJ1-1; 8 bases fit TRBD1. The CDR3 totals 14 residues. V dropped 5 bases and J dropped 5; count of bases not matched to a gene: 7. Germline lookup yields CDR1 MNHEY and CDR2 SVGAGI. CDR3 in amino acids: CASSRTGSETEAFF. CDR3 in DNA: TGTGCCAGCAGTAGGACAGGGTCTGAGACTGAAGCTTTCTTT.

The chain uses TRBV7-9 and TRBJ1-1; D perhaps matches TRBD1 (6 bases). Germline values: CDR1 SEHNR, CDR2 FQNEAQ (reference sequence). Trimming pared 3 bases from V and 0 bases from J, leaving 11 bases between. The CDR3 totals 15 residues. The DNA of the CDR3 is TGTGCCAGCAGCTTTGAACAGGGAGTGAACACTGAAGCTTTCTTT. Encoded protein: CASSFEQGVNTEAFF.

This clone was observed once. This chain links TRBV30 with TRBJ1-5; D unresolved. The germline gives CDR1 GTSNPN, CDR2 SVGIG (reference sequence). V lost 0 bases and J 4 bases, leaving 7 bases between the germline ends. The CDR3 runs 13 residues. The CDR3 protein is CAWSVRQNQPQHF. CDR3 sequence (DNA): TGTGCCTGGAGTGTACGGCAGAATCAGCCCCAGCATTTT. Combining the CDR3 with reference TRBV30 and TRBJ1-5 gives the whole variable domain SQTIHQWPATLVQPVGSPLSLECTVEGTSNPNLYWYRQAAGRGLQLLFYSVGIGQISSEVPQNLSASRPQDRQFILSSKKLLLSDSGFYLCAWSVRQNQPQHFGDGTRLSIL.

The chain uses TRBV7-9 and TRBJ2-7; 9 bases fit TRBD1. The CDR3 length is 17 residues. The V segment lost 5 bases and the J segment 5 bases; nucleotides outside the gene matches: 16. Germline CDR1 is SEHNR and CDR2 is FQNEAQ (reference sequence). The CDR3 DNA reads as TGTGCCAGCAGCCACAGCAGACGTACAGGGGGCGTCGACGAGCAGTACTTC. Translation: CASSHSRRTGGVDEQYF.

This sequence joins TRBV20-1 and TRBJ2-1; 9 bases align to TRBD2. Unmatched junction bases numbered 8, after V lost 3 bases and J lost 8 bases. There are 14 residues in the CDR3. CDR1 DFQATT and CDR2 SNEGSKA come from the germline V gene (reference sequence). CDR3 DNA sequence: TGCAGTGCTAGTATGCCTAGCGGGATCTATGAGCAGTTCTTC. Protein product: CSASMPSGIYEQFF.

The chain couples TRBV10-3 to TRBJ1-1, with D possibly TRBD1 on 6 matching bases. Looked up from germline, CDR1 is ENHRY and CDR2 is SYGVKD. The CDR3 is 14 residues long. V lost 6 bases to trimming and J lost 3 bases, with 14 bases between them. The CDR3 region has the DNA TGTGCCATCAGGTCCGCACAGGGCTACACTGAAGCTTTCTTT. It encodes CAIRSAQGYTEAFF.

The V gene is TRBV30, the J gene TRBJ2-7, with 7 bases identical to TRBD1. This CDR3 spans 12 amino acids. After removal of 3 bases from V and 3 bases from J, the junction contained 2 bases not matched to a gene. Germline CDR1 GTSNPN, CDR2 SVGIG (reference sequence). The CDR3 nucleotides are TGTGCCTGGAGCGGGACAGTCTACGAGCAGTACTTC. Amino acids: CAWSGTVYEQYF. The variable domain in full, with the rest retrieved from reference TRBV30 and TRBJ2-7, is SQTIHQWPATLVQPVGSPLSLECTVEGTSNPNLYWYRQAAGRGLQLLFYSVGIGQISSEVPQNLSASRPQDRQFILSSKKLLLSDSGFYLCAWSGTVYEQYFGPGTRLTVT.

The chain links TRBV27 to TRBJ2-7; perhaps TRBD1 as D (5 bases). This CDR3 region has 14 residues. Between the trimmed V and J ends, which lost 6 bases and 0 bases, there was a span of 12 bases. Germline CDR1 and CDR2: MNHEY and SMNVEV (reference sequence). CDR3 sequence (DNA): TGTGCCAGCAGGAAACAGGCGGACTCCTACGAGCAGTACTTC. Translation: CASRKQADSYEQYF.

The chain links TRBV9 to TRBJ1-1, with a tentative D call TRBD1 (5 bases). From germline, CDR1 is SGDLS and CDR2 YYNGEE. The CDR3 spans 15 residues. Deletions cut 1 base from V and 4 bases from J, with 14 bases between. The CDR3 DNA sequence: TGTGCCAGCAGCGTATACGAATACGGGGGCACTGAAGCTTTCTTT. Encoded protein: CASSVYEYGGTEAFF.

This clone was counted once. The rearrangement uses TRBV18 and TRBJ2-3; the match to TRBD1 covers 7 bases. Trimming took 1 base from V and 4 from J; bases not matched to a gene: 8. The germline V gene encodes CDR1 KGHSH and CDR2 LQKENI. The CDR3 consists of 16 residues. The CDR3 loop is CASSPQQGSRADTQYF. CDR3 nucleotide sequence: TGTGCCAGCTCACCACAACAGGGGTCGAGAGCAGATACGCAGTATTTT.

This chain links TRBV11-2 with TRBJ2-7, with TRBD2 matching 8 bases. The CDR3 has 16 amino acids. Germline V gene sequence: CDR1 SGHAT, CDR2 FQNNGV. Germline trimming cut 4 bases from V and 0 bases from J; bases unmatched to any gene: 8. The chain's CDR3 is CASSSRRGVSSYEQYF. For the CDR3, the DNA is TGTGCCAGCAGCTCTCGGCGGGGGGTGAGCTCCTACGAGCAGTACTTC. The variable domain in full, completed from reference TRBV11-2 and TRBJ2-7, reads EAGVAQSPRYKIIEKRQSVAFWCNPISGHATLYWYQQILGQGPKLLIQFQNNGVVDDSQLPKDRFSAERLKGVDSTLKIQPAKLEDSAVYLCASSSRRGVSSYEQYFGPGTRLTVT.

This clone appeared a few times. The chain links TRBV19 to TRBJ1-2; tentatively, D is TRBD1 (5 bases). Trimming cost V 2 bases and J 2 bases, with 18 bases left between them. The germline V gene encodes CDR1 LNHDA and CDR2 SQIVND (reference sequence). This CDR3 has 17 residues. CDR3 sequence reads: CASSIPPRGQGNYGYTF. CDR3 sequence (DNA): TGTGCCAGTAGTATACCCCCGCGGGGTCAGGGAAACTATGGCTACACCTTC.

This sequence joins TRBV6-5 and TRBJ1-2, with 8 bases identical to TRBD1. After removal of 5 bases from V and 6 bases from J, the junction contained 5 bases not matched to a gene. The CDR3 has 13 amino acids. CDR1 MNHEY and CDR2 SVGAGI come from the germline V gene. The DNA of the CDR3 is TGTGCCAGCAGTCCAGGGGGCTGGAATGGCTACACCTTC. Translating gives CASSPGGWNGYTF.

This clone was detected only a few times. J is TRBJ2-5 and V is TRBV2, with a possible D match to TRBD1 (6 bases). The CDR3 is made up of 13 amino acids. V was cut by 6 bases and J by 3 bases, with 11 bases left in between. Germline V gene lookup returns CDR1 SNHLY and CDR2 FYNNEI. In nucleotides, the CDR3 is TGTGCCAGCAGCATACGACAGGAAGAGACCCAGTACTTC. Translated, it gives CASSIRQEETQYF. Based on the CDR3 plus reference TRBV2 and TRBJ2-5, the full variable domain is EPEVTQTPSHQVTQMGQEVILRCVPISNHLYFYWYRQILGQKVEFLVSFYNNEISEKSEIFDDQFSVERPDGSNFTLKIRSTKLEDSAMYFCASSIRQEETQYFGPGTRLLVL.

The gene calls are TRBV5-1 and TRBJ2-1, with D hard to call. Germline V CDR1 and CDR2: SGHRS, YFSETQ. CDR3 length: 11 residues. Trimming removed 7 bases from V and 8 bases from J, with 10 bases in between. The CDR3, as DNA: TGCGCCAGCGGGTTAACGGATGAGCAGTTCTTC. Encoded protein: CASGLTDEQFF.

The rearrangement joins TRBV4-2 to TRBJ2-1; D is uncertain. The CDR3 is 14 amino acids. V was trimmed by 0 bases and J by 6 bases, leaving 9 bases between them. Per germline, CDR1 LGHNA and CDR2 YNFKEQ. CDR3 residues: CASSQDTMINEQFF. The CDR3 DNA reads TGTGCCAGCAGCCAAGATACGATGATCAATGAGCAGTTCTTC.

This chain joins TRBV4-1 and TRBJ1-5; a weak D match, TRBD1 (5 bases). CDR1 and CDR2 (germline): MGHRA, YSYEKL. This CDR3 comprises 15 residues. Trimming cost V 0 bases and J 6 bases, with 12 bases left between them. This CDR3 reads CASSQEYGGGQPQHF. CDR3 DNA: TGCGCCAGCAGCCAAGAGTATGGGGGGGGTCAGCCCCAGCATTTT.

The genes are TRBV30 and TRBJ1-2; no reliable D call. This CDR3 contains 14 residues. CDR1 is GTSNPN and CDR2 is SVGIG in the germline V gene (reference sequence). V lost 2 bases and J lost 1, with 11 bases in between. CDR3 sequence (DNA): TGTGCCTGGAGTCTTGCGGGGATTAACTATGGCTACACCTTC. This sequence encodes CAWSLAGINYGYTF.